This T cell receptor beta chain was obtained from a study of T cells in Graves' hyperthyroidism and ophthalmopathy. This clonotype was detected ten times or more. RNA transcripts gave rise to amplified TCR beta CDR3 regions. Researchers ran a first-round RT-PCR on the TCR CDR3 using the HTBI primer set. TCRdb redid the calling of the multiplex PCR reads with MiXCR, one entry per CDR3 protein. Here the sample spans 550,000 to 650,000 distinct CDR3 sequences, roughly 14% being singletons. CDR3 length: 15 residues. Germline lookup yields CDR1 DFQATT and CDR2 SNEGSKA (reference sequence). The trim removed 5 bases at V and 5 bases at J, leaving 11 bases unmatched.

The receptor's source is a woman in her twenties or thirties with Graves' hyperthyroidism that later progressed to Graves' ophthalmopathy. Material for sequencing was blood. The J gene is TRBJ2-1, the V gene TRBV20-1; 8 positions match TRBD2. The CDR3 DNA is TGCAGTGCTGGGATAAGCGGGAGAGCAAACAATGAGCAGTTCTTC. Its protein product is CSAGISGRANNEQFF.